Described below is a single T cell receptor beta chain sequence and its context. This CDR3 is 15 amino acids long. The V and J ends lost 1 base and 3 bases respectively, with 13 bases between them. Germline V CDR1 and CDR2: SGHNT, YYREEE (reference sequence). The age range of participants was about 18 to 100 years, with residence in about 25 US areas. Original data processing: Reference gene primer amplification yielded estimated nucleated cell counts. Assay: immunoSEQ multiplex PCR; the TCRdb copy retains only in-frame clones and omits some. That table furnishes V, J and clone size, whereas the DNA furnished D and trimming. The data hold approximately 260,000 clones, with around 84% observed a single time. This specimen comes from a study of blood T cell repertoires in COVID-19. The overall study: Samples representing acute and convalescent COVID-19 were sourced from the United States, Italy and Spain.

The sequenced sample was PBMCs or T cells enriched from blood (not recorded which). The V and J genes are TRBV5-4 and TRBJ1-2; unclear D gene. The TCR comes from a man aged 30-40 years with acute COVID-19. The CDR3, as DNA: TGTGCCAGCAGCTTGACTAGTAGGGCCTACTATGGCTACACCTTC. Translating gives CASSLTSRAYYGYTF.